These 18 T cell receptor beta chains were sequenced from one sample in a study of blood T cell repertoires in COVID-19. The assay was immunoSEQ multiplex PCR, and TCRdb's table has in-frame clones only and misses some. The sample records roughly 170,000 clones, 86% being singletons. Source material: peripheral blood. The source is an older man with active or convalescent COVID-19.

The rearrangement joins TRBV5-1 to TRBJ2-1; TRBD2 matches at 16 bases. The V segment lost 3 bases and the J segment 0 bases; nucleotides outside the gene matches: 9. Germline lookup yields CDR1 SGHRS and CDR2 YFSETQ. This CDR3 region has 20 residues. Here the CDR3 reads CASSSTGTSGRVGSYNEQFF. In nucleotides, the CDR3 is TGCGCCAGCAGCTCCACCGGGACTAGCGGGAGGGTTGGCTCCTACAATGAGCAGTTCTTC.

The gene calls are TRBV30 and TRBJ1-1; 12 nucleotides match TRBD1. Trimming removed 5 bases from V and 1 base from J; junction bases left unmatched: 17. This CDR3 is 19 amino acids long. Per germline, CDR1 GTSNPN and CDR2 SVGIG (reference sequence). The CDR3 nucleotides read TGTGCCTGGGTACACCGGGACAGGGGGCTGGGGGAGGCGAACACTGAAGCTTTCTTT. As protein: CAWVHRDRGLGEANTEAFF.

A word on this clone: Relative to the germline gene, one junction end is altered; a read error may explain this. The chain carries TRBV6-5 and TRBJ2-5, with 9 bases aligning to TRBD2. The CDR3 is 13 amino acids. The germline gives CDR1 MNHEY, CDR2 SVGAGI. The CDR3 DNA sequence: TGTGCCAGCAGCCAAGGACTAGCGAGAGCCCAAAACTTC. It translates to CASSQGLARAQNF.

The CDR3 protein is CASSQSGGNEQFF. The CDR3 bases are TGTGCCAGCAGCCAAAGCGGGGGGAATGAGCAGTTCTTC. V usage is TRBV7-9 and J usage is TRBJ2-1, with 9 bases identical to TRBD2. CDR3 size: 13 residues. Per the germline V gene, CDR1 is SEHNR and CDR2 is FQNEAQ (reference sequence). V lost 5 bases and J lost 7; bases outside the gene matches: 3.

This chain connects TRBV14 to TRBJ2-1; possible D gene TRBD2, 6 bases. The CDR3 contains 17 residues. V shed 4 bases and J shed 7 bases, with 23 bases lying between them. CDR1 is SGHDN, CDR2 FVKESK, per germline. The CDR3 DNA reads as TGTGCCAGCAGCCCCCGTCTTGGTAGCGGAGTGAAGAATGAGCAGTTCTTC. Its protein product is CASSPRLGSGVKNEQFF.

This clone occurred a few times. The gene calls are TRBV18 and TRBJ1-6; D may be TRBD1 (6 bases). Germline CDR1 reads KGHSH; CDR2 reads LQKENI. The V end was cut by 2 bases, the J end by 8 bases, with 10 bases between. The CDR3 spans 14 residues. The chain's CDR3 is CASSPYREDSPLHF. For the CDR3, the DNA is TGTGCCAGCTCACCATACAGGGAAGATTCACCCCTCCACTTT.

The chain is built from TRBV7-9 and TRBJ1-1; D gene uncertain. The CDR3 consists of 13 residues. Germline loops: CDR1 SEHNR, CDR2 FQNEAQ (reference sequence). V lost 1 base to trimming and J lost 6 bases, with 9 bases between them. The chain's CDR3 is CASSLDWAPEAFF. In DNA, the CDR3 is TGTGCCAGCAGCTTAGACTGGGCTCCTGAAGCTTTCTTT. The full variable domain, with the rest looked up from reference TRBV7-9 and TRBJ1-1, is DTGVSQNPRHKITKRGQNVTFRCDPISEHNRLYWYRQTLGQGPEFLTYFQNEAQLEKSRLLSDRFSAERPKGSFSTLEIQRTEQGDSAMYLCASSLDWAPEAFFGQGTRLTVV.

The rearrangement uses TRBV5-4 and TRBJ2-7; TRBD1 matches at 8 bases. Germline values: CDR1 SGHNT, CDR2 YYREEE (reference sequence). The CDR3 is 16 amino acids. The V segment lost 4 bases and the J segment 3 bases; nucleotides outside the gene matches: 12. CDR3 in amino acids: CASSTAGTGDGYEQYF. The CDR3 nucleotides are TGTGCCAGCAGCACGGCCGGGACAGGCGATGGCTACGAGCAGTACTTC.

The V call is TRBV6-5, the J call TRBJ1-1; TRBD1 matches at 7 bases. Germline CDR1 is MNHEY and CDR2 is SVGAGI. J gave up 4 bases and V 5 bases, and 7 bases lay outside the gene matches. The CDR3 consists of 14 residues. CDR3 in amino acids: CASSPDRALTEAFF. The CDR3 nucleotides read TGTGCCAGCAGTCCCGACAGGGCTCTCACTGAAGCTTTCTTT.

The rearrangement joins TRBV19 to TRBJ2-3; TRBD2 matches at 7 bases. Germline V gene lookup returns CDR1 LNHDA and CDR2 SQIVND (reference sequence). Trimming at V came to 3 bases and at J to 8 bases, leaving 14 bases not matched to a gene. CDR3 length: 16 residues. The CDR3: CASSMVASGLTGTQYF. In nucleotides, the CDR3 is TGTGCCAGTAGTATGGTAGCTAGCGGCCTCACGGGTACGCAGTATTTT.

The rearrangement uses TRBV19 and TRBJ1-5, with 9 bases that match TRBD1. The V segment lost 7 bases and the J segment 9 bases; nucleotides outside the gene matches: 13. The CDR3 is 15 residues long. Per the germline V gene, CDR1 is LNHDA and CDR2 is SQIVND (reference sequence). CDR3: CASIATGGGDRPQHF. Here the CDR3 DNA reads TGTGCCAGTATAGCGACAGGGGGTGGGGATCGGCCCCAGCATTTT.

This rearrangement joins TRBV6-5 to TRBJ1-1; D uncertain. Trimming cost V 4 bases and J 11 bases, with 14 bases left between them. CDR1 MNHEY and CDR2 SVGAGI come from the germline V gene. The length of the CDR3 is 12 residues. CDR3 nucleotide sequence: TGTGCCAGCAGTTTCCGGGTAGGCGGTGCTTTCTTT. Residues: CASSFRVGGAFF.

The chain employs TRBV5-4 and TRBJ1-2; unclear D gene. The ends were cut back, 2 bases at V and 3 bases at J, with 17 bases in the middle. Germline V gene sequence: CDR1 SGHNT, CDR2 YYREEE (reference sequence). The CDR3 extends over 16 amino acids. As DNA, the CDR3 is TGTGCCAGCAGCTTCGGGAGCGAGGGAGCGGACTATGGCTACACCTTC. This translates into CASSFGSEGADYGYTF. The full variable domain, rest sourced from reference TRBV5-4 and TRBJ1-2, is ETGVTQSPTHLIKTRGQQVTLRCSSQSGHNTVSWYQQALGQGPQFIFQYYREEENGRGNFPPRFSGLQFPNYSSELNVNALELDDSALYLCASSFGSEGADYGYTFGSGTRLTVV.

This chain links TRBV6-5 with TRBJ2-1; TRBD2 aligns across 12 bases. V trimming: 4 bases; J trimming: 5 bases; junction bases outside the gene matches: 6. Germline loops: CDR1 MNHEY, CDR2 SVGAGI. CDR3 length: 16 residues. The CDR3 bases are TGTGCCAGCAGTTTCTCTAGCGGGAGGGCTAACAATGAGCAGTTCTTC. Translated, it gives CASSFSSGRANNEQFF.

This chain joins TRBV6-2 or TRBV6-3 and TRBJ2-7; 10 bases align to TRBD1. Trimming at V came to 5 bases and at J to 4 bases, leaving 5 bases not matched to a gene. CDR3 size: 14 residues. CDR1 is MNHEY, CDR2 SVGEGT, per germline. The CDR3 DNA is TGTGCCAGCAGTAAAGACAGGGGGCGGTACGAGCAGTACTTC. Translation: CASSKDRGRYEQYF.

Only one count was recorded for this clone. This chain connects TRBV6-5 to TRBJ2-7, with D perhaps matching TRBD1 (6 bases). The germline CDR1 and CDR2 sequences are MNHEY and SVGAGI. The CDR3 loop spans 15 amino acids. The V gene lost 6 bases and the J gene lost 1 base, with 16 bases spanning the gap. DNA for the CDR3: TGTGCCAGCAGGGCTGTGAGGACAGATTCCTACGAGCAGTACTTC. Amino acids: CASRAVRTDSYEQYF.

The chain has TRBV2 and TRBJ1-2; 7 positions match TRBD1. The CDR3 contains 13 residues. V shed 5 bases and J 12 bases; nucleotides not matched to a gene: 12. Germline CDR1 is SNHLY and CDR2 is FYNNEI. In DNA form, the CDR3 reads TGTGCCAGCAGTTTCACTCGGGACAGCTGGAACACCTTC. Residues: CASSFTRDSWNTF.

The J gene is TRBJ2-7, the V gene TRBV28, with D perhaps matching TRBD2 (6 bases). The ends were cut back, 10 bases at V and 3 bases at J, with 19 bases in the middle. Germline V gene data show CDR1 as MDHEN and CDR2 as SYDVKM. The CDR3 is made up of 14 amino acids. This CDR3 reads CATNRARDFYEQYF. In DNA form, the CDR3 reads TGTGCCACCAACCGAGCGCGGGACTTCTACGAGCAGTACTTC.